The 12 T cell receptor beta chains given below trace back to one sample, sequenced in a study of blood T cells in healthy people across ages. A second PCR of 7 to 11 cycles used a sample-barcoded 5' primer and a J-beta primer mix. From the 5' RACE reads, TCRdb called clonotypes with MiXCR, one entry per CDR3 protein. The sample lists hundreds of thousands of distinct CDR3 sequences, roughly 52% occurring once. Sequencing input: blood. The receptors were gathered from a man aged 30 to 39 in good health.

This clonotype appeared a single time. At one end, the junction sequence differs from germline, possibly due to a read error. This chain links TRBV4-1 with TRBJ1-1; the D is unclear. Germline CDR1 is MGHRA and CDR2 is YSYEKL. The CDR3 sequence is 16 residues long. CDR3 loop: CASSQDGTALSTGAFF. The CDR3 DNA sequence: TGCGCCAGCAGCCAAGATGGCACAGCCCTGAGCACTGGAGCTTTCTTT.

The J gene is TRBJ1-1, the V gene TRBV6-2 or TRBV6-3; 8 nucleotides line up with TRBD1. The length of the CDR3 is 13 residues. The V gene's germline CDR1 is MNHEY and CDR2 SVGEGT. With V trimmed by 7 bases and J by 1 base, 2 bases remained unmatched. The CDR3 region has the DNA TGTGCCAGCAACAGGGGGGGGAACACTGAAGCTTTCTTT. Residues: CASNRGGNTEAFF.

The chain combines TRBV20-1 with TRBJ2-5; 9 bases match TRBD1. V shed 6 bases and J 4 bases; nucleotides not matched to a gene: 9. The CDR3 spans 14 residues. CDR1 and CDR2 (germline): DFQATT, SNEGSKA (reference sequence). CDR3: CSALGGQGRETQYF. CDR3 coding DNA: TGCAGTGCCCTTGGGGGACAGGGAAGAGAGACCCAGTACTTC.

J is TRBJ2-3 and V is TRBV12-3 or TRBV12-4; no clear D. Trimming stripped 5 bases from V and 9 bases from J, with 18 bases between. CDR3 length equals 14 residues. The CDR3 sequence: CASSPTYVSSTQYF. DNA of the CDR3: TGTGCCAGCAGTCCGACGTATGTGTCCTCGACGCAGTATTTT.

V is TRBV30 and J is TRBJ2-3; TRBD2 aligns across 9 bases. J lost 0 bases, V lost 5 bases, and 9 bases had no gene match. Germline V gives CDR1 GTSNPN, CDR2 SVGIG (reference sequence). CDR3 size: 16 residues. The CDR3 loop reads CAWSRRAGGSTDTQYF. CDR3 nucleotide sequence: TGTGCCTGGTCCCGCCGAGCGGGGGGTAGCACAGATACGCAGTATTTT.

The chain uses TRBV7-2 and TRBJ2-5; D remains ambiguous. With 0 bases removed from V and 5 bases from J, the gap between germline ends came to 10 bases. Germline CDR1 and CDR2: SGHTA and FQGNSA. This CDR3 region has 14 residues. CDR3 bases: TGTGCCAGCAGCTTAGCGCCAGCTGGGGAGACCCAGTACTTC. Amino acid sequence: CASSLAPAGETQYF.

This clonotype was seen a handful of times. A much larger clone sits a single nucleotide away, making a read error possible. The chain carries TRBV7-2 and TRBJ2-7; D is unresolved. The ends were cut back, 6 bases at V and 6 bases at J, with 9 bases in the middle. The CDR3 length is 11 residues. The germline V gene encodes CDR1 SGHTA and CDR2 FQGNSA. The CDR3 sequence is CASSRTFEQYF. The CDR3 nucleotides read TGTGCCAGCAGTCGTACCTTCGAGCAGTACTTC.

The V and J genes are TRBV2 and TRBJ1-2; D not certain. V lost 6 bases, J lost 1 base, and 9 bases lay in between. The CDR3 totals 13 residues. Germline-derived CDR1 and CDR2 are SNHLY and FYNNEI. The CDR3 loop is CASRVRDNYGYTF. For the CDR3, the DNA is TGTGCCAGCAGGGTACGAGATAACTATGGCTACACCTTC.

CDR3 region: CASSSSPTGNGGYTF. The CDR3 DNA follows: TGTGCCAGCAGTTCCTCCCCGACAGGGAACGGCGGCTACACCTTC. The chain links TRBV27 to TRBJ1-2; TRBD1 matches at 7 bases. CDR1 is MNHEY, CDR2 SMNVEV, per germline (reference sequence). After removal of 4 bases from V and 8 bases from J, the junction contained 13 bases not matched to a gene. CDR3 length equals 15 residues.

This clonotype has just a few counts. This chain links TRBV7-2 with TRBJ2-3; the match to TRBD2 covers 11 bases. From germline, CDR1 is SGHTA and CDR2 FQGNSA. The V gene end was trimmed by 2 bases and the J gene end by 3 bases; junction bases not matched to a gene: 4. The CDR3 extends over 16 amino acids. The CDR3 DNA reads TGTGCCAGCAGCTTATTACTAGCGGGAGTTACAGATACGCAGTATTTT. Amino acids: CASSLLLAGVTDTQYF. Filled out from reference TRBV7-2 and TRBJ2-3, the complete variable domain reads GAGVSQSPSNKVTEKGKDVELRCDPISGHTALYWYRQSLGQGLEFLIYFQGNSAPDKSGLPSDRFSAERTGGSVSTLTIQRTQQEDSAVYLCASSLLLAGVTDTQYFGPGTRLTVL.

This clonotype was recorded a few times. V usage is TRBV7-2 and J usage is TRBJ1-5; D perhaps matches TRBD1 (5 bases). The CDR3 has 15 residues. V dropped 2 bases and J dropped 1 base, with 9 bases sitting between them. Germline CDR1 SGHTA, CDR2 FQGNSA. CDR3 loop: CASSLWGGSNQPQHF. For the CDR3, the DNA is TGTGCCAGCAGCTTATGGGGGGGGAGCAATCAGCCCCAGCATTTT. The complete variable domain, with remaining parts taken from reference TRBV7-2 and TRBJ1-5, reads GAGVSQSPSNKVTEKGKDVELRCDPISGHTALYWYRQSLGQGLEFLIYFQGNSAPDKSGLPSDRFSAERTGGSVSTLTIQRTQQEDSAVYLCASSLWGGSNQPQHFGDGTRLSIL.

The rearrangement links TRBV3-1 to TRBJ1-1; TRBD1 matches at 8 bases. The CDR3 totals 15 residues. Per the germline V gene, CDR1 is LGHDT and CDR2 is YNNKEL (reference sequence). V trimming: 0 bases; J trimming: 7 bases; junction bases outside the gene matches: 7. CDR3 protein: CASSQDPTGVDEAFF. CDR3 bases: TGTGCCAGCAGCCAAGATCCGACAGGGGTGGATGAAGCTTTCTTT.